This passage covers 27 T cell receptor beta chains from one sample sequenced in a study of lymphopenia after photon versus proton radiotherapy (dated by TCRdb to about 2019). The method was the immunoSEQ multiplex PCR assay. Held by TCRdb, this immuneACCESS table contains in-frame sequences only and omits some clones. Under half of the omission traces to an unresolved V gene where checked; the cause of the rest is unknown. This sample has tens of thousands of clones in its table, and about four fifths of those were observed once. The biggest ten clones account for just under 30% of the sample. Sequenced material: peripheral blood, taken from a patient treated with photon-based radiotherapy. Receptors originate from a man aged 45-60 years with gastric cancer.

DNA for the CDR3: TGTGCCAGCAGCTTAGCTTCCGGGGCTCACTACGAGCAGTACTTC. Its translation: CASSLASGAHYEQYF. The rearrangement links TRBV7-2 to TRBJ2-7, with D possibly being TRBD1 or TRBD2 (5 bases each). The CDR3 covers 15 residues. The V and J ends lost 0 bases and 3 bases respectively, with 12 bases between them. Germline CDR1 and CDR2: SGHTA and FQGNSA. The full variable domain, completed using reference TRBV7-2 and TRBJ2-7, is GAGVSQSPSNKVTEKGKDVELRCDPISGHTALYWYRQSLGQGLEFLIYFQGNSAPDKSGLPSDRFSAERTGGSVSTLTIQRTQQEDSAVYLCASSLASGAHYEQYFGPGTRLTVT.

The rearrangement uses TRBV7-9 and TRBJ1-5, with a possible D match to TRBD1 (5 bases). This CDR3 spans 15 amino acids. Germline V lookup: CDR1 SEHNR, CDR2 FQNEAQ (reference sequence). The ends were cut back, 4 bases at V and 0 bases at J, with 10 bases in the middle. This chain's CDR3 is CASSSGGVSNQPQHF. DNA of the CDR3: TGTGCCAGCAGCTCTGGGGGGGTTAGCAATCAGCCCCAGCATTTT.

The genes are TRBV21-1 and TRBJ1-3. TRBV21-1 is tagged as a pseudogene. CDR3 length: 15 amino acids. CDR3 sequence (DNA): TGTGCCAGCAGCTCGAGGGGAGCCTCTGGAAACACCATATATTTT. This translates into CASSSRGASGNTIYF.

In regard to this clone: One end of the junction fails to match germline, which may point to a read error. The CDR3 DNA follows: TGTGCCAGCAGTTTGGGACGGAATCAAGAGACCCAGTACTTC. Amino acids: CASSLGRNQETQYF. This chain links TRBV5-4 with TRBJ2-5; D possibly matches TRBD1 or TRBD2 (5 bases each). The V gene's germline CDR1 is SGHNT and CDR2 YYREEE (reference sequence). CDR3 length equals 14 residues.

The CDR3 DNA reads as TGTGCCAGCCTCCTGGTCCTAGGGCCATCATACGAGCAGTACTTC. Translation: CASLLVLGPSYEQYF. The rearrangement links TRBV2 to TRBJ2-7; no clear D gene. V dropped 8 bases and J dropped 4 bases, with 21 bases sitting between them. In germline, CDR1 is SNHLY, CDR2 FYNNEI. There are 15 residues in the CDR3.

V is TRBV7-3 and J is TRBJ2-1, with 7 nucleotides matching TRBD2. CDR1 and CDR2 from the germline V gene are SGHTA and FQGTGA. V lost 2 bases and J lost 3; bases outside the gene matches: 10. The CDR3 extends over 17 amino acids. Written as DNA, the CDR3 is TGTGCCAGCAGCTTAGCAGCCGGGACTACCATCTACAATGAGCAGTTCTTC. Protein product: CASSLAAGTTIYNEQFF.

This clone was observed a few times. This chain uses TRBV7-2 with TRBJ2-5, with no clear D. Looked up from germline, CDR1 is SGHTA and CDR2 is FQGNSA. CDR3 length equals 11 residues. V lost 4 bases to trimming and J lost 1 base, with 1 base between them. DNA of the CDR3: TGTGCCAGCAGCTCCCAAGAGACCCAGTACTTC. It yields the protein CASSSQETQYF.

This clone was seen a single time. The V gene is TRBV5-4, the J gene TRBJ2-2; tentatively, D is TRBD1 or TRBD2 (6 bases each). The V end was cut by 1 base, the J end by 7 bases, with 14 bases between. The CDR3 length is 15 residues. Germline CDR1 and CDR2: SGHNT and YYREEE (reference sequence). CDR3 loop: CASSLRQVEGGELFF. The CDR3 DNA follows: TGTGCCAGCAGCTTGAGACAGGTGGAGGGCGGGGAGCTGTTTTTT.

The chain joins TRBV19 to TRBJ2-1; D perhaps matches TRBD1 (5 bases). Germline CDR1 and CDR2: LNHDA and SQIVND (reference sequence). V was clipped by 3 bases and J by 7 bases, with 16 bases between them. There are 15 residues in the CDR3. The CDR3 protein is CASSMKTAPGNEQFF. The CDR3 DNA follows: TGTGCCAGTAGTATGAAAACGGCGCCAGGGAATGAGCAGTTCTTC.

J is TRBJ2-1 and V is TRBV7-9, with 7 nucleotides matching TRBD2. The germline V gene has CDR1 SEHNR and CDR2 FQNEAQ (reference sequence). With 5 bases clipped from V and 3 bases from J, the junction kept 10 bases outside the gene matches. The CDR3 runs 16 residues. The CDR3 region has the DNA TGTGCCAGCAGCGCAAGACTAGCCCTCAGCTACAATGAGCAGTTCTTC. Protein product: CASSARLALSYNEQFF.

The chain couples TRBV28 to TRBJ1-1, with 9 bases fitting TRBD1. V trimming: 4 bases; J trimming: 4 bases; junction bases outside the gene matches: 4. Germline V gene lookup returns CDR1 MDHEN and CDR2 SYDVKM. CDR3 length equals 14 residues. CDR3 protein: CASSSRDRATEAFF. Written as DNA, the CDR3 is TGTGCCAGCAGTTCCCGGGACAGGGCCACTGAAGCTTTCTTT.

This chain joins TRBV7-6 and TRBJ2-2, with 7 bases lining up with TRBD1. After removal of 5 bases from V and 4 bases from J, the junction contained 10 bases not matched to a gene. CDR3 length: 16 residues. Germline CDR1 reads SGHVS; CDR2 reads FNYEAQ. The DNA for the CDR3 is TGTGCCAGCAGCAAGCAACAGGGGTCGGCCACCGGGGAGCTGTTTTTT. This encodes CASSKQQGSATGELFF.

The chain joins TRBV27 to TRBJ1-2; 9 bases are shared with TRBD1. This CDR3 has 14 amino acids. With V trimmed by 7 bases and J by 8 bases, 11 bases remained unmatched. The V gene's germline CDR1 is MNHEY and CDR2 SMNVEV (reference sequence). CDR3 DNA: TGTGCCAGCATGTCGGGGACAGGGTTAGACGGCTACACCTTC. Its protein product is CASMSGTGLDGYTF.

This chain joins TRBV30 and TRBJ2-1; D ambiguous. The germline V gene has CDR1 GTSNPN and CDR2 SVGIG (reference sequence). V was pared by 3 bases and J by 3 bases, with 6 bases between. The CDR3 has 12 amino acids. The CDR3 nucleotides read TGTGCCTGGAGGCCGAACTACAATGAGCAGTTCTTC. Amino acids: CAWRPNYNEQFF.

The V call is TRBV7-6, the J call TRBJ1-4; 10 nucleotides align to TRBD1. The J segment lost 8 bases and the V segment lost 4 bases, leaving 4 bases of the junction unmatched. CDR1 is SGHVS, CDR2 FNYEAQ, per germline. The CDR3 is made up of 14 amino acids. The CDR3 nucleotides are TGTGCCAGCAGCTCCGGGACAGGGGAGGAAAAACTGTTTTTT. Amino acids: CASSSGTGEEKLFF. Combining the CDR3 with reference TRBV7-6 and TRBJ1-4 gives the whole variable domain GAGVSQSPRYKVTKRGQDVALRCDPISGHVSLYWYRQALGQGPEFLTYFNYEAQQDKSGLPNDRFSAERPEGSISTLTIQRTEQRDSAMYRCASSSGTGEEKLFFGSGTQLSVL.

The chain has TRBV7-9 and TRBJ2-7; a weak D match, TRBD2 (6 bases). The CDR3 sequence is 14 residues long. V shed 3 bases and J shed 3 bases, with 12 bases lying between them. Germline V CDR1 and CDR2: SEHNR, FQNEAQ (reference sequence). CDR3 DNA: TGTGCCAGCAGCTTGACGCGGGGCTACTACGAGCAGTACTTC. This gives the protein CASSLTRGYYEQYF.

CDR3 coding DNA: TGTGCCAGCAGCACCGGGCCCAGGACAGATACGCAGTATTTT. It translates to CASSTGPRTDTQYF. The gene calls are TRBV6-5 and TRBJ2-3, with D uncertain. Trimming shortened V by 6 bases and J by 3 bases, and 13 bases separated the two germline ends. Germline lookup yields CDR1 MNHEY and CDR2 SVGAGI. This CDR3 is 14 amino acids long.

The chain recombines TRBV7-6 with TRBJ2-7, with 10 bases matching TRBD2. CDR1 is SGHVS, CDR2 FNYEAQ, per germline. After removal of 1 base from V and 4 bases from J, the junction contained 4 bases not matched to a gene. The CDR3 spans 15 residues. CDR3 protein: CASSLERTSGYEQYF. CDR3 sequence (DNA): TGTGCCAGCAGCTTAGAGCGGACTAGCGGATACGAGCAGTACTTC.

V gene TRBV2 combines with J gene TRBJ2-7; TRBD2 is a possible D gene (6 bases). CDR1 is SNHLY, CDR2 FYNNEI, per germline. With 6 bases removed from V and 1 base from J, the gap between germline ends came to 10 bases. The length of the CDR3 is 13 residues. The CDR3 reads CASRGTSSYEQYF. In nucleotides, the CDR3 is TGTGCCAGCAGAGGGACTTCTTCCTACGAGCAGTACTTC.

The V gene is TRBV5-4, the J gene TRBJ2-7; 7 bases line up with TRBD1. CDR1 and CDR2 from the germline V gene are SGHNT and YYREEE (reference sequence). J gave up 4 bases and V 1 base, and 5 bases lay outside the gene matches. The CDR3 covers 14 residues. The CDR3 protein is CASSLRQGEYEQYF. CDR3 coding DNA: TGTGCCAGCAGCTTGAGGCAGGGGGAGTACGAGCAGTACTTC.

The J gene is TRBJ2-1, the V gene TRBV6-4; 7 nucleotides line up with TRBD1. CDR1 is MRHNA, CDR2 SNTAGT, per germline. This CDR3 comprises 14 residues. V shed 2 bases and J 5 bases; nucleotides not matched to a gene: 3. The CDR3 region is CASSDGTDNNEQFF. In DNA form, the CDR3 reads TGTGCCAGCAGTGACGGGACAGACAACAATGAGCAGTTCTTC.

The V gene is TRBV10-2, the J gene TRBJ2-7, with unresolved D. In germline, CDR1 is WSHSY, CDR2 SAAADI. Deletions cut 8 bases from V and 7 bases from J, with 21 bases between. CDR3 length: 14 amino acids. CDR3 residues: CASARFETPNEQYF. In DNA, the CDR3 is TGCGCCAGCGCCCGCTTCGAGACCCCGAATGAGCAGTACTTC.

The chain carries TRBV29-1 and TRBJ2-3; D ambiguous. V lost 3 bases, J lost 2 bases, and 6 bases lay in between. Per the germline V gene, CDR1 is SQVTM and CDR2 is ANQGSEA. This CDR3 is 12 amino acids long. CDR3 nucleotides: TGCAGCGTTGAGCCCCACACAGATACGCAGTATTTT. Protein: CSVEPHTDTQYF.

The rearrangement joins TRBV7-8 to TRBJ2-6; possibly TRBD1 for D (5 bases). CDR1 is SGHVS and CDR2 is FQNEAQ in the germline V gene. V shed 1 base and J shed 0 bases, with 10 bases lying between them. The CDR3 length is 17 residues. CDR3 in DNA: TGTGCCAGCAGCTTAGACAGGCCACTCTCTGGGGCCAACGTCCTGACTTTC. Translating gives CASSLDRPLSGANVLTF.

This sequence joins TRBV6-6 and TRBJ1-1, with D unresolved. Deletions cut 7 bases from V and 1 base from J, with 10 bases between. Germline values: CDR1 MNHNY, CDR2 SVGAGI (reference sequence). The CDR3 totals 13 residues. The CDR3: CASNFIENTEAFF. DNA of the CDR3: TGTGCCAGCAATTTTATAGAGAACACTGAAGCTTTCTTT.

V gene TRBV15 combines with J gene TRBJ2-1, with a tentative D call TRBD2 (5 bases). V lost 0 bases and J lost 10, with 13 bases in between. The CDR3 has 14 residues. Per the germline V gene, CDR1 is LNHNV and CDR2 is YYDKDF (reference sequence). CDR3 sequence reads: CATSRDTGMGEQFF. The CDR3 nucleotides are TGTGCCACCAGCAGAGATACGGGGATGGGGGAGCAGTTCTTC. Combining the CDR3 with reference TRBV15 and TRBJ2-1 gives the whole variable domain DAMVIQNPRYQVTQFGKPVTLSCSQTLNHNVMYWYQQKSSQAPKLLFHYYDKDFNNEADTPDNFQSRRPNTSFCFLDIRSPGLGDTAMYLCATSRDTGMGEQFFGPGTRLTVL.

This chain connects TRBV4-1 to TRBJ2-3, with TRBD2 identical over 8 bases. The CDR3 sequence is 16 residues long. Germline loops: CDR1 MGHRA, CDR2 YSYEKL. With 2 bases clipped from V and 0 bases from J, the junction kept 4 bases outside the gene matches. The CDR3 coding sequence is TGCGCCAGCAGCCAACCTACGGGAGGGAGCACAGATACGCAGTATTTT. Translating it yields CASSQPTGGSTDTQYF.